The 19 T cell receptor beta chains presented below share a single source sample, sequenced in a study of CD8+ T cells in alopecia areata. As the sequencing template, cDNA was produced by extracting RNA and reverse transcribing it. Profiling relied on immunoSEQ multiplex PCR, and the TCRdb table lists in-frame clones only, not all of them. Of roughly 110,000 clones in the sample, roughly 84% were seen once. The treatment here: oral pan-JAK inhibitor, 5-10 mg twice daily. The sequenced sample was CD8+ T cells sorted from blood, obtained at week 24, from a patient treated with tofacitinib. The receptor source for this set is a human donor with alopecia areata.

This clone was picked up a small number of times. The rearrangement links TRBV2 to TRBJ1-1; 7 positions match TRBD1. Looked up from germline, CDR1 is SNHLY and CDR2 is FYNNEI. Losses at the gene ends were 11 bases for V and 3 bases for J; bases not matched to a gene: 9. The CDR3 is 13 residues long. As DNA, the CDR3 is TGTGCCGGGAGACAGGGAGGGCACACTGAAGCTTTCTTT. It codes for CAGRQGGHTEAFF.

This rearrangement joins TRBV11-2 to TRBJ2-2; TRBD2 is a possible D gene (5 bases). Germline-derived CDR1 and CDR2 are SGHAT and FQNNGV. This CDR3 has 15 residues. V was pared by 5 bases and J by 7 bases, with 17 bases between. CDR3 protein: CASSPRAREGGELFF. In nucleotides, the CDR3 is TGTGCCAGCAGCCCCCGGGCCCGGGAAGGCGGGGAGCTGTTTTTT.

This clone was recorded once. The genes are TRBV5-1 and TRBJ1-1; weak D call: TRBD1 (5 bases). V dropped 0 bases and J dropped 2 bases, with 20 bases sitting between them. Germline V gives CDR1 SGHRS, CDR2 YFSETQ. The CDR3 sequence is 18 residues long. The CDR3 spells CASSLATGVGATNTEAFF. CDR3 DNA: TGCGCCAGCAGCTTGGCTACCGGGGTTGGGGCAACAAACACTGAAGCTTTCTTT.

This clone was seen a few times. The chain uses TRBV4-3 and TRBJ2-7; tentatively, D is TRBD2 (5 bases). From germline, CDR1 is LGHNA and CDR2 YSLEER. CDR3 size: 13 residues. Trimming removed 1 base at V and 3 bases at J, with 7 bases between. The CDR3 is CASSQGAGYEQYF. For the CDR3, the DNA is TGCGCCAGCAGCCAAGGGGCGGGCTACGAGCAGTACTTC.

The chain links TRBV29-1 to TRBJ2-3; possible D gene TRBD2, 6 bases. Germline V gene lookup returns CDR1 SQVTM and CDR2 ANQGSEA. The CDR3 loop spans 13 amino acids. V was trimmed by 6 bases and J by 0 bases, leaving 10 bases between them. This chain's CDR3 is CSVPGLSTDTQYF. The CDR3 DNA reads as TGCAGCGTCCCGGGACTGAGCACAGATACGCAGTATTTT.

The genes are TRBV19 and TRBJ1-1, with 7 nucleotides matching TRBD1. The CDR3 has 13 residues. From germline, CDR1 is LNHDA and CDR2 SQIVND (reference sequence). After removal of 8 bases from V and 1 base from J, the junction contained 4 bases not matched to a gene. This CDR3 reads CASDGTANTEAFF. The CDR3 nucleotides are TGTGCCAGTGACGGGACAGCGAACACTGAAGCTTTCTTT.

The chain is built from TRBV4-1 and TRBJ1-5; 9 bases line up with TRBD1. The germline V gene encodes CDR1 MGHRA and CDR2 YSYEKL. Trimming removed 2 bases from V and 4 bases from J; junction bases left unmatched: 3. The CDR3 runs 15 residues. The CDR3: CASSQRTGANQPQHF. The CDR3 DNA sequence: TGCGCCAGCAGCCAAAGGACAGGGGCAAATCAGCCCCAGCATTTT.

This sequence joins TRBV25-1 and TRBJ2-5; weak D call: TRBD2 (5 bases). CDR1 is MGHDK and CDR2 is SYGVNS in the germline V gene. This CDR3 spans 10 amino acids. V gave up 10 bases and J gave up 3 bases, with 6 bases separating them. Here the CDR3 reads CAIGKETQYF. The CDR3 DNA is TGTGCCATCGGGAAAGAGACCCAGTACTTC.

The chain employs TRBV29-1 and TRBJ2-1, with TRBD2 identical over 8 bases. CDR1 is SQVTM and CDR2 is ANQGSEA in the germline V gene. J lost 0 bases, V lost 0 bases, and 4 bases had no gene match. The CDR3 consists of 16 residues. CDR3 coding DNA: TGCAGCGTTGAAGATCGCGGGGGGAGCTCCTACAATGAGCAGTTCTTC. Protein product: CSVEDRGGSSYNEQFF.

The V gene is TRBV7-9, the J gene TRBJ2-3; D is undetermined. CDR3 length: 13 residues. Trimming left V 1 base short and J 4 bases short, with 6 bases between. The V gene's germline CDR1 is SEHNR and CDR2 FQNEAQ (reference sequence). CDR3 protein: CASSLGVADTQYF. In nucleotides, the CDR3 is TGTGCCAGCAGCTTAGGGGTCGCAGATACGCAGTATTTT.

V is TRBV4-3 and J is TRBJ1-1; D perhaps matches TRBD1 (5 bases). CDR3 size: 14 residues. V lost 5 bases and J lost 2, with 12 bases in between. Germline V gene lookup returns CDR1 LGHNA and CDR2 YSLEER. The CDR3 here is CASSYGRDNTEAFF. The CDR3 DNA is TGCGCCAGCAGCTACGGCAGGGATAACACTGAAGCTTTCTTT.

This chain joins TRBV29-1 and TRBJ2-2; D call uncertain. The CDR3 covers 13 residues. V lost 6 bases and J 0 bases, leaving 8 bases between the germline ends. Germline V CDR1 and CDR2: SQVTM, ANQGSEA. The CDR3 bases are TGCAGCGTCCTGACACCGAACACCGGGGAGCTGTTTTTT. Amino acids: CSVLTPNTGELFF.

This clone was counted between two and nine times. CDR3 amino acids: CASSEAGLPHEQYF. CDR3 nucleotide sequence: TGTGCCAGCAGTGAAGCGGGACTCCCGCACGAGCAGTACTTC. This chain connects TRBV2 to TRBJ2-7; a weak D match, TRBD2 (6 bases). The CDR3 runs 14 residues. V lost 0 bases and J 5 bases, leaving 11 bases between the germline ends. Germline assignment: CDR1 SNHLY and CDR2 FYNNEI.

The chain combines TRBV13 with TRBJ2-2, with TRBD1 matching over 8 bases. The germline V gene encodes CDR1 PRHDT and CDR2 FYEKMQ (reference sequence). V lost 5 bases to trimming and J lost 1 base; unmatched junction nucleotides: 3. CDR3 size: 15 residues. In DNA, the CDR3 is TGTGCCAGCAGCCCAGGGACAGGGAACACCGGGGAGCTGTTTTTT. Translating gives CASSPGTGNTGELFF.

The rearrangement links TRBV4-3 to TRBJ2-7, with 7 bases identical to TRBD2. V lost 1 base, J lost 0 bases, and 12 bases stayed unmatched. Germline CDR1 reads LGHNA; CDR2 reads YSLEER. The length of the CDR3 is 18 residues. CDR3 bases: TGCGCCAGCAGCCAAGCTAGAAGCGGGACTCACCTCTCCTACGAGCAGTACTTC. It specifies CASSQARSGTHLSYEQYF.

The chain couples TRBV28 to TRBJ1-5; D remains unclear. V was shortened by 3 bases and J by 1 base, with 10 bases between the two germline ends. The CDR3 is 15 amino acids. Germline values: CDR1 MDHEN, CDR2 SYDVKM. CDR3 amino acids: CASSLEHLSNQPQHF. CDR3 bases: TGTGCCAGCAGTTTGGAACACCTGAGCAATCAGCCCCAGCATTTT.

This chain links TRBV2 with TRBJ1-2, with D possibly TRBD1 on 6 matching bases. The CDR3 is made up of 15 amino acids. Germline values: CDR1 SNHLY, CDR2 FYNNEI. The V end lost 0 bases, the J end lost 3 bases, and 11 bases lay between the germline ends. In DNA form, the CDR3 reads TGTGCCAGCAGTGAAGCTGCCGGGGGCGACTATGGCTACACCTTC. Amino acid sequence: CASSEAAGGDYGYTF. Supplemented by reference TRBV2 and TRBJ1-2, the full variable domain reads EPEVTQTPSHQVTQMGQEVILRCVPISNHLYFYWYRQILGQKVEFLVSFYNNEISEKSEIFDDQFSVERPDGSNFTLKIRSTKLEDSAMYFCASSEAAGGDYGYTFGSGTRLTVV.

V is TRBV6-1 and J is TRBJ2-3; D gene uncertain. Trimming cost V 8 bases and J 3 bases, with 12 bases left between them. CDR3 size: 13 residues. Germline lookup yields CDR1 MNHNS and CDR2 SASEGT. This CDR3 is CASVDFLTDTQYF. In DNA form, the CDR3 reads TGTGCCAGCGTGGATTTCCTGACAGATACGCAGTATTTT.

The chain combines TRBV9 with TRBJ2-3; D unresolved. The CDR3 is 15 residues long. Deletions cut 4 bases from V and 1 base from J, with 13 bases between. Germline V gene sequence: CDR1 SGDLS, CDR2 YYNGEE. This CDR3 is CASSSLEQGTDTQYF. The DNA of the CDR3 is TGTGCCAGCAGCTCTTTGGAGCAGGGCACAGATACGCAGTATTTT. Full variable domain (outside the CDR3, taken from reference TRBV9 and TRBJ2-3): DSGVTQTPKHLITATGQRVTLRCSPRSGDLSVYWYQQSLDQGLQFLIQYYNGEERAKGNILERFSAQQFPDLHSELNLSSLELGDSALYFCASSSLEQGTDTQYFGPGTRLTVL.